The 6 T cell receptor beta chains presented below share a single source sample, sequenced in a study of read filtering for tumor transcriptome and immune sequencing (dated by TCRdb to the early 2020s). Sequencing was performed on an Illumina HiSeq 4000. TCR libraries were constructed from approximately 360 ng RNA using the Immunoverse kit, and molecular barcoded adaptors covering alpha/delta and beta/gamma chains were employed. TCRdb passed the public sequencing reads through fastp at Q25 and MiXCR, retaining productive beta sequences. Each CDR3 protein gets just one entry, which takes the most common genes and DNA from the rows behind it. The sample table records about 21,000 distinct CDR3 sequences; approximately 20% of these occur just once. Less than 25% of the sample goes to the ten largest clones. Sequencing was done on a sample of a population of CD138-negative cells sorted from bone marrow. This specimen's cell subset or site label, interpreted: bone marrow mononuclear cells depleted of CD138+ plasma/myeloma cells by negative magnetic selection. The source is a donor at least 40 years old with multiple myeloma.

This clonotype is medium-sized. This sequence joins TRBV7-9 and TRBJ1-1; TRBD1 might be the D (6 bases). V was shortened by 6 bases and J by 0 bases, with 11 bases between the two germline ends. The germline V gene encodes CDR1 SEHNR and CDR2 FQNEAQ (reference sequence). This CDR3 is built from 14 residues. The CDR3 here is CASRGGSMNTEAFF. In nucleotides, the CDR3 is TGTGCCAGCAGAGGGGGGTCCATGAACACTGAAGCTTTCTTT.

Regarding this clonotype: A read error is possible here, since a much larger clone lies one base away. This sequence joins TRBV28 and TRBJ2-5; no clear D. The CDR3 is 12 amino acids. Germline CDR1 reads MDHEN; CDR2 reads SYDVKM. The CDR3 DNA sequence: TGTGCCAGCATGGGGTTGGTAGAGACCCGGTACTTC. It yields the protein CASMGLVETRYF.

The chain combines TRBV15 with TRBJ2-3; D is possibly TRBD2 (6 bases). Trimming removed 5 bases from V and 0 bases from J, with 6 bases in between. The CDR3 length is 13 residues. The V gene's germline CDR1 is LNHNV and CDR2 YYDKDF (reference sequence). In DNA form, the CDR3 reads TGTGCCACCAGCGGGGGGAGCACAGATACGCAGTATTTT. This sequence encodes CATSGGSTDTQYF.

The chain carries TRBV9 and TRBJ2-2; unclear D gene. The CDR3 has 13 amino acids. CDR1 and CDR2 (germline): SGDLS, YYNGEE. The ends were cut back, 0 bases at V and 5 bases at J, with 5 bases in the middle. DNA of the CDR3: TGTGCCAGCAGCGTAGTCGAGACCGGGGAGCTGTTTTTT. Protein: CASSVVETGELFF.

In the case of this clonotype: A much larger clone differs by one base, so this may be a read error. The chain's CDR3 is CATSVPRGHRLDEQFF. CDR3 coding DNA: TGTGCCACCAGTGTTCCCCGGGGGCACAGGTTGGATGAGCAGTTCTTC. The gene calls are TRBV24-1 and TRBJ2-1; D is possibly TRBD1 or TRBD2 (6 bases each). The CDR3 totals 16 residues. Looked up from germline, CDR1 is KGHDR and CDR2 is SFDVKD. V lost 5 bases and J 8 bases, leaving 21 bases between the germline ends.

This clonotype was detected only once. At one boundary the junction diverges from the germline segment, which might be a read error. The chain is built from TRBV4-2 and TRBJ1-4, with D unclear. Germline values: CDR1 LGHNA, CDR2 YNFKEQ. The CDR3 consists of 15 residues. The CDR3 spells CASRGIAGTNERLFF. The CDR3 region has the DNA TGTGCCAGCAGAGGGATCGCCGGAACTAATGAAAGACTGTTTTTT.